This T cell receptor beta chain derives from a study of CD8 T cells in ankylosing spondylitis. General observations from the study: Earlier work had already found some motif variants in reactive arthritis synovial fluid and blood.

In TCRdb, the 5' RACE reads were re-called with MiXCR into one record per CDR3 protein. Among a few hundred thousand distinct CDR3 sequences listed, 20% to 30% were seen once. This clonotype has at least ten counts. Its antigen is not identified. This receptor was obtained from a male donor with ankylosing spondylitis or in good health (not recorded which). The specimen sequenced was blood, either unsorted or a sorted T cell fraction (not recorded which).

The CDR3 is CASSHGSGGAQETQYF. CDR3 in DNA: TGCGCCAGCAGCCATGGTAGCGGGGGGGCACAAGAGACCCAGTACTTC. The V call is TRBV4-1, the J call TRBJ2-5; 11 bases agree with TRBD2. The CDR3 runs to 16 residues. V gave up 3 bases and J gave up 2 bases; unmatched junction bases: 5. The V gene's germline CDR1 is MGHRA and CDR2 YSYEKL.